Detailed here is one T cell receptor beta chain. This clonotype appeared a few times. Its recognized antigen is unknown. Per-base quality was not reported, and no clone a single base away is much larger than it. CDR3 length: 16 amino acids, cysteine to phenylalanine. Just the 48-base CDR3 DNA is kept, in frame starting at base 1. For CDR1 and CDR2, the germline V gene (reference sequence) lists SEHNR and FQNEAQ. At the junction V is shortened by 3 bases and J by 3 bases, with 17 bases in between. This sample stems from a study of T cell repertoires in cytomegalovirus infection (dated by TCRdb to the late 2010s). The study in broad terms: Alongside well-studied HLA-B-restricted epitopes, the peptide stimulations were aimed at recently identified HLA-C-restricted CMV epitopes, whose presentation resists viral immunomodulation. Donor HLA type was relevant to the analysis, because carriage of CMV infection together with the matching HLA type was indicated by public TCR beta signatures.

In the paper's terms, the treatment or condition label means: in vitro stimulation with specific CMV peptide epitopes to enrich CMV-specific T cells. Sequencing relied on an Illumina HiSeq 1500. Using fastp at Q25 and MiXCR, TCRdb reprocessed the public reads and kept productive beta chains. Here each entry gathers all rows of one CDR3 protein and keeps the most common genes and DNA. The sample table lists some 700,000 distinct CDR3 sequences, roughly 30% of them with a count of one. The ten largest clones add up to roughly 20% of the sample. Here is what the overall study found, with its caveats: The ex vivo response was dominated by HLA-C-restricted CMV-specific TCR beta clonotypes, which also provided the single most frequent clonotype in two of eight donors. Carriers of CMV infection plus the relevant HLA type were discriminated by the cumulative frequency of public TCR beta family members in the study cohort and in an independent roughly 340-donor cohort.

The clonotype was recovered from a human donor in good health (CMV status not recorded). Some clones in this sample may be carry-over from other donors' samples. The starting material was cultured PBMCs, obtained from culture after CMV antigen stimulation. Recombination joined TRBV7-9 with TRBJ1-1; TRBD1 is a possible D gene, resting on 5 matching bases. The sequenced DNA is TGTGCCAGCAGCTTTACGGGGCCCCGGCGATACACTGAAGCTTTCTTT. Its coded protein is CASSFTGPRRYTEAFF.